A selection of T cell receptor beta chains follows, all from one sample in a study of neurological immune-mediated disorders. TCRdb re-called the 5' RACE reads with MiXCR, one entry per CDR3 protein. The sample holds around 33,000 distinct CDR3 sequences, around a quarter seen once. Sequenced: CD4+ T cells from blood. All receptors derive from a man in his forties or fifties with HTLV-1-associated myelopathy (HAM/TSP). CDR3s include the opening cysteine and the closing phenylalanine or tryptophan. Where a row states a size, it is once, few, many or the class of an expanded clone; other rows omit it.

v_call clone_size cdr3_aa
TRBV3-1 many CASSPDRFSGAVFF
TRBV12-3/TRBV12-4 many CASEGINNEQFF
TRBV5-1 many CASSSADRGRGYTF
TRBV5-5 few CARMDGPMFWRLLHF
TRBV5-1 many CASSLEASVDSPLHF
TRBV24-1 many CATSDRRKTKTQYF
TRBV20-1 many CSARGTSGRSVYNEQFF
TRBV11-2 many CASSLVGKNTEAFF
TRBV7-3 many CASSLQAGGAYEQYF
TRBV2 many CASASDPYNTQYF
TRBV3-1 many CASSLRQSNYGYTF
TRBV7-8 many CASSAFRTGGTEAFF
TRBV3-1 NA CASSQDRVEGTKNIQYF
TRBV24-1 many CATAGASPAGQPQHF
TRBV20-1 many CSASRDRVLDGYTF
TRBV20-1 many CSAPQPGATTGELFF
TRBV20-1 many CSAREGLGYTF
TRBV20-1 many CSAGQPNTEAFF
TRBV20-1 many CSASRDRDNSPLHF
TRBV27 many CASRQEYRGQSDGYTF
TRBV3-1 many CASSQGLFGELFF